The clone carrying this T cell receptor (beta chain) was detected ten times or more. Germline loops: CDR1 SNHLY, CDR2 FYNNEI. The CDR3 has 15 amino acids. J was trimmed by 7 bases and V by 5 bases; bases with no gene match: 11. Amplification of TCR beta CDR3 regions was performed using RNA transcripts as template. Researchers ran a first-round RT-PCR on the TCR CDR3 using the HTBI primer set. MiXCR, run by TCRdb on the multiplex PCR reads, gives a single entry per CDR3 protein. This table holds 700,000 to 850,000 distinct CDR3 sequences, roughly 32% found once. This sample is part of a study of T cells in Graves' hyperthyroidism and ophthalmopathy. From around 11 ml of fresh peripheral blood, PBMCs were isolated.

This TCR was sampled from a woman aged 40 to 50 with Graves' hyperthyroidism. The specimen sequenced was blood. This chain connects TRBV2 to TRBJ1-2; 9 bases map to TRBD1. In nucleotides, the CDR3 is TGTGCCAGCAGTATTAGGGACAGGGCAGCGGCTGGCTACACCTTC. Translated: CASSIRDRAAAGYTF.